One sample yielded the 3 T cell receptor beta chains listed below, sequenced in a study of type 1 regulatory T cells. TCRdb re-called the reads with MiXCR, one entry per CDR3 protein. Of about 42,000 distinct CDR3 sequences listed, over 9% are singletons. Their antigen targets remain unknown. The sample comprised cultured non-Tr1 T cells, either the whole culture or a sorted T cell fraction (not recorded which). These receptors were collected from a human donor in good health.

V and J are TRBV30 and TRBJ2-5; possible D gene TRBD1, 7 bases. V shed 4 bases and J shed 7 bases, with 16 bases lying between them. The CDR3 loop spans 13 amino acids. CDR1 is GTSNPN and CDR2 is SVGIG in the germline V gene (reference sequence). As DNA, the CDR3 is TGTGCCTGGACCAGGACTCAGGGGGGGACCCAGTACTTC. Protein product: CAWTRTQGGTQYF. Using reference TRBV30 and TRBJ2-5 for the parts outside the CDR3, the full variable domain is SQTIHQWPATLVQPVGSPLSLECTVEGTSNPNLYWYRQAAGRGLQLLFYSVGIGQISSEVPQNLSASRPQDRQFILSSKKLLLSDSGFYLCAWTRTQGGTQYFGPGTRLLVL.

This rearrangement joins TRBV27 to TRBJ2-3, with 9 positions matching TRBD1. The CDR3 length is 15 residues. Germline CDR1 reads MNHEY; CDR2 reads SMNVEV (reference sequence). J lost 2 bases, V lost 6 bases, and 6 bases had no gene match. In DNA, the CDR3 is TGTGCCAGCAGGGGACAGGGCCTGTTCACAGATACGCAGTATTTT. This translates into CASRGQGLFTDTQYF.

This clonotype counts as medium-sized (0.01 to 0.1%). The gene calls are TRBV7-2 and TRBJ2-4; possible D gene TRBD2, 6 bases. This CDR3 is built from 16 residues. The V gene lost 3 bases and the J gene lost 1 base, with 13 bases spanning the gap. The V gene's germline CDR1 is SGHTA and CDR2 FQGNSA. CDR3 protein: CASSFAGAGAKNIQYF. The CDR3 DNA reads as TGTGCCAGCAGCTTCGCCGGGGCGGGGGCCAAAAACATTCAGTACTTC. The complete variable domain, with remaining parts taken from reference TRBV7-2 and TRBJ2-4, reads GAGVSQSPSNKVTEKGKDVELRCDPISGHTALYWYRQSLGQGLEFLIYFQGNSAPDKSGLPSDRFSAERTGGSVSTLTIQRTQQEDSAVYLCASSFAGAGAKNIQYFGAGTRLSVL.